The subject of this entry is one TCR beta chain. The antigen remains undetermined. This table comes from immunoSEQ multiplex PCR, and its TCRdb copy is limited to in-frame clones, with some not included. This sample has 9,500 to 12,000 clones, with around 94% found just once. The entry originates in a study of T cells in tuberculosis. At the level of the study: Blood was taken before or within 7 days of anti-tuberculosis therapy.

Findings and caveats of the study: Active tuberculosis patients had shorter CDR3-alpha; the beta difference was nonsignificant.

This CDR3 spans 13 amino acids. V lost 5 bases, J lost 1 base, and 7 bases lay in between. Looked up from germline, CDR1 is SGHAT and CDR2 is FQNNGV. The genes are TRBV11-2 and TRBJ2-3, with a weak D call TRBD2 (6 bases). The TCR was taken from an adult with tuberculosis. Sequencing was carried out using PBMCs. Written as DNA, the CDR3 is TGTGCCAGCAGCCCTAGCGGCACAGATACGCAGTATTTT. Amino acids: CASSPSGTDTQYF.